One and the same sample provided the 11 T cell receptor beta chains below, sequenced in a study of blood T cell repertoires in COVID-19 (dated by TCRdb to the early 2020s). The receptor library was made with the immunoSEQ multiplex PCR assay. TCRdb obtained this table from immuneACCESS and retained in-frame rearrangements with V and J assigned. These tables miss some clones; where compared with another copy, unresolved V genes account for less than half of the shortfall, and the remainder is unexplained. This sample lists over 200,000 clones; 84% were detected once. The ten most abundant clones make up 1.8% of the sample. Input material: PBMCs or T cells enriched from blood (not recorded which). These receptors all stem from a man between 60 and 70 years old who had recovered from COVID-19.

The rearrangement uses TRBV7-9 and TRBJ2-7; TRBD1 matches 7 bases. After removal of 2 bases from V and 7 bases from J, the junction contained 5 bases not matched to a gene. CDR3 length equals 13 residues. Germline CDR1 reads SEHNR; CDR2 reads FQNEAQ (reference sequence). The CDR3 sequence is CASSLQTGWEQYF. The CDR3 nucleotides read TGTGCCAGCAGCTTACAGACAGGGTGGGAGCAGTACTTC.

The gene calls are TRBV4-2 and TRBJ1-1, with 7 bases that match TRBD1. The CDR3 covers 15 residues. With V trimmed by 2 bases and J by 2 bases, 5 bases remained unmatched. The germline V gene encodes CDR1 LGHNA and CDR2 YNFKEQ. The CDR3 loop is CASSQTHRGNTEAFF. Here the CDR3 DNA reads TGTGCCAGCAGCCAAACCCACAGGGGAAACACTGAAGCTTTCTTT.

The chain uses TRBV4-2 and TRBJ2-1, with a possible D match to TRBD1 (5 bases). Deletions cut 0 bases from V and 3 bases from J, with 15 bases between. This CDR3 is built from 17 residues. Germline V gene lookup returns CDR1 LGHNA and CDR2 YNFKEQ. CDR3 residues: CASSQDVDSFVYNEQFF. The CDR3 DNA reads as TGTGCCAGCAGCCAAGATGTAGACAGCTTTGTCTACAATGAGCAGTTCTTC.

This chain uses TRBV12-3 or TRBV12-4 with TRBJ1-4, with D unclear. The CDR3 extends over 13 amino acids. The V gene lost 3 bases and the J gene lost 5 bases, with 7 bases spanning the gap. The CDR3 loop reads CASSLGQNEKLFF. The CDR3 nucleotides are TGTGCCAGCAGTTTGGGCCAAAATGAAAAACTGTTTTTT.

This chain uses TRBV13 with TRBJ2-3, with 11 bases aligning to TRBD2. The CDR3 extends over 17 amino acids. Losses at the gene ends were 5 bases for V and 1 base for J; bases not matched to a gene: 8. Per germline, CDR1 PRHDT and CDR2 FYEKMQ (reference sequence). The CDR3 reads CASSLSLAGGGTDTQYF. The CDR3 region has the DNA TGTGCCAGCAGCCTCAGCCTAGCGGGGGGCGGCACAGATACGCAGTATTTT.

The CDR3 spells CASSVDRLAGTGELFF. CDR3 bases: TGTGCCAGCAGCGTAGACCGCCTAGCGGGGACCGGGGAGCTGTTTTTT. The rearrangement uses TRBV9 and TRBJ2-2; 9 nucleotides match TRBD2. Germline values: CDR1 SGDLS, CDR2 YYNGEE. Losses at the gene ends were 0 bases for V and 5 bases for J; bases not matched to a gene: 5. The CDR3 runs to 16 residues. Full variable domain (missing parts from reference TRBV9 and TRBJ2-2): DSGVTQTPKHLITATGQRVTLRCSPRSGDLSVYWYQQSLDQGLQFLIQYYNGEERAKGNILERFSAQQFPDLHSELNLSSLELGDSALYFCASSVDRLAGTGELFFGEGSRLTVL.

This clone came up once. The chain employs TRBV5-1 and TRBJ1-2; no reliable D call. Looked up from germline, CDR1 is SGHRS and CDR2 is YFSETQ. The CDR3 spans 13 residues. Trimming stripped 4 bases from V and 0 bases from J, with 7 bases between. CDR3: CASSTGANYGYTF. DNA of the CDR3: TGCGCCAGCAGCACCGGGGCTAACTATGGCTACACCTTC. The entire variable domain, with the rest obtained from reference TRBV5-1 and TRBJ1-2, is as follows: KAGVTQTPRYLIKTRGQQVTLSCSPISGHRSVSWYQQTPGQGLQFLFEYFSETQRNKGNFPGRFSGRQFSNSRSEMNVSTLELGDSALYLCASSTGANYGYTFGSGTRLTVV.

The chain has TRBV11-1 and TRBJ1-2, with TRBD1 as a possible D gene (6 bases). This CDR3 comprises 14 residues. The V end lost 1 base, the J end lost 8 bases, and 14 bases lay between the germline ends. CDR1 is SGHAT and CDR2 is FQDESV in the germline V gene (reference sequence). The CDR3 reads CASSLDRTVYGYTF. CDR3 DNA sequence: TGTGCCAGCAGCTTAGACAGGACAGTCTACGGCTACACCTTC.

In this sample, this clone turned up once. V is TRBV20-1 and J is TRBJ1-2; no firm D call. Germline CDR1 DFQATT, CDR2 SNEGSKA (reference sequence). The CDR3 is 10 residues long. Trimming shortened V by 3 bases and J by 6 bases, and 5 bases separated the two germline ends. The CDR3 spells CSARENGYTF. The CDR3, as DNA: TGCAGTGCTAGGGAGAATGGCTACACCTTC.

This clone was picked up one time. This chain joins TRBV5-6 and TRBJ1-1, with TRBD1 matching over 7 bases. Looked up from germline, CDR1 is SGHDT and CDR2 is YYEEEE. This CDR3 spans 14 amino acids. V was clipped by 2 bases and J by 1 base; unmatched bases: 2. This chain's CDR3 is CASSLGQENTEAFF. The CDR3 region has the DNA TGTGCCAGCAGCTTAGGACAGGAGAACACTGAAGCTTTCTTT.

The rearrangement uses TRBV7-2 and TRBJ2-2; 7 bases map to TRBD2. The CDR3 is 16 residues long. After removal of 4 bases from V and 7 bases from J, the junction contained 12 bases not matched to a gene. Germline lookup yields CDR1 SGHTA and CDR2 FQGNSA. The CDR3 region is CASSSLPRGIGGELFF. CDR3 bases: TGTGCCAGCAGCTCCCTCCCGCGGGGGATAGGCGGGGAGCTGTTTTTT.